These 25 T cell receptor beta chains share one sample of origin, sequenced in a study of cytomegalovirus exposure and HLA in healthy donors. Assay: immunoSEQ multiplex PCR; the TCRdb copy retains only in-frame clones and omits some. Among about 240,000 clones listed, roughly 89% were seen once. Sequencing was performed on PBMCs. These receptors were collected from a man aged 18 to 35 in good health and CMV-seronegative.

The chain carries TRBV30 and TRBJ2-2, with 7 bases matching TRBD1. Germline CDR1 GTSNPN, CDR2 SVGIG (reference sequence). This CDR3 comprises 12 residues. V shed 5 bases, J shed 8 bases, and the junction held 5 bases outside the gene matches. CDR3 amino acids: CAWHRGPGELFF. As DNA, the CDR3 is TGTGCCTGGCACAGGGGTCCGGGGGAGCTGTTTTTT.

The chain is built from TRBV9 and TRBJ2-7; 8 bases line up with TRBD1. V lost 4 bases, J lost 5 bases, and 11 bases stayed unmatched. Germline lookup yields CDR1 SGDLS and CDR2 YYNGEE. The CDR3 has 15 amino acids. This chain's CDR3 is CASSTQQGVANEQYF. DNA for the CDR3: TGTGCCAGCAGCACTCAACAGGGGGTTGCCAACGAGCAGTACTTC. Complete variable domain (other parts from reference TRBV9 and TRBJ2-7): DSGVTQTPKHLITATGQRVTLRCSPRSGDLSVYWYQQSLDQGLQFLIQYYNGEERAKGNILERFSAQQFPDLHSELNLSSLELGDSALYFCASSTQQGVANEQYFGPGTRLTVT.

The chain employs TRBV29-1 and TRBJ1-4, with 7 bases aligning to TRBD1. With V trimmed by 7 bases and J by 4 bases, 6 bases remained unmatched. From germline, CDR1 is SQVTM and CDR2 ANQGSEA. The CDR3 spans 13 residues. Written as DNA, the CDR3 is TGCAGCGCATCGACAGGGAATAATGAAAAACTGTTTTTT. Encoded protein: CSASTGNNEKLFF.

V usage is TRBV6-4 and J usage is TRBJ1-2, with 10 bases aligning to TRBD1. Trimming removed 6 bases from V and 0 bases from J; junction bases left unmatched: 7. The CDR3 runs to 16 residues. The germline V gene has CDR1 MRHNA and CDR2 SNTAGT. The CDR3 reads CASSQTGGFSNYGYTF. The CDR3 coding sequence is TGTGCCAGCAGCCAGACAGGGGGCTTTTCTAACTATGGCTACACCTTC.

The CDR3 loop reads CASSMGQVNQPQHF. CDR3 DNA: TGTGCCAGTAGTATGGGCCAGGTCAATCAGCCCCAGCATTTT. The chain has TRBV19 and TRBJ1-5; D gene unclear. This CDR3 has 14 residues. CDR1 and CDR2 (germline): LNHDA, SQIVND (reference sequence). The V end lost 3 bases, the J end lost 3 bases, and 9 bases lay between the germline ends.

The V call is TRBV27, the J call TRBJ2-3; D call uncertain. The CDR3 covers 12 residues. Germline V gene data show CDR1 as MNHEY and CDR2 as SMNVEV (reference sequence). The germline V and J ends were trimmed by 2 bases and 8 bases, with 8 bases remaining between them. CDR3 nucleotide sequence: TGTGCCAGCAGTTTAGTCGGAGTTACGCAGTATTTT. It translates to CASSLVGVTQYF.

The CDR3 spells CASSQAGGRYNEQFF. The CDR3 nucleotides are TGTGCCAGCAGCCAAGCGGGGGGGCGATACAATGAGCAGTTCTTC. V and J are TRBV2 and TRBJ2-1, with 10 bases aligning to TRBD2. Unmatched junction bases numbered 6, after V lost 6 bases and J lost 4 bases. This CDR3 has 15 residues. CDR1 is SNHLY, CDR2 FYNNEI, per germline.

CDR3 sequence (DNA): TGTGCCAGCAGTGAATGGGACAGAAAGAATGAAAAACTGTTTTTT. Translating it yields CASSEWDRKNEKLFF. This sequence joins TRBV2 and TRBJ1-4, with TRBD1 matching 7 bases. This CDR3 is 15 amino acids long. Germline V lookup: CDR1 SNHLY, CDR2 FYNNEI. Unmatched junction bases numbered 5, after V lost 2 bases and J lost 5 bases. Variable domain in full (rest from reference TRBV2 and TRBJ1-4): EPEVTQTPSHQVTQMGQEVILRCVPISNHLYFYWYRQILGQKVEFLVSFYNNEISEKSEIFDDQFSVERPDGSNFTLKIRSTKLEDSAMYFCASSEWDRKNEKLFFGSGTQLSVL.

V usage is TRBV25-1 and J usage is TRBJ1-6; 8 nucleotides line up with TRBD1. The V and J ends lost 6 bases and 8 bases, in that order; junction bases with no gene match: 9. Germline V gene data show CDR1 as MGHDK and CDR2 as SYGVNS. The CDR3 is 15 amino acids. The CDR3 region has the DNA TGTGCCAGCAGGAATACAGGGGGAGGAGATTCACCCCTCCACTTT. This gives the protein CASRNTGGGDSPLHF. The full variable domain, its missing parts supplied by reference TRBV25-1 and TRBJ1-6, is EADIYQTPRYLVIGTGKKITLECSQTMGHDKMYWYQQDPGMELHLIHYSYGVNSTEKGDLSSESTVSRIRTEHFPLTLESARPSHTSQYLCASRNTGGGDSPLHFGNGTRLTVT.

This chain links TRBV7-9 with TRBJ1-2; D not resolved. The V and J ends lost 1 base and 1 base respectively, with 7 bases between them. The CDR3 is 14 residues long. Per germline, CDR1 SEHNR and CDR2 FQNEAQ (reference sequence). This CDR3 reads CASSLVADNYGYTF. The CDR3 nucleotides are TGTGCCAGCAGCTTAGTTGCGGATAACTATGGCTACACCTTC.

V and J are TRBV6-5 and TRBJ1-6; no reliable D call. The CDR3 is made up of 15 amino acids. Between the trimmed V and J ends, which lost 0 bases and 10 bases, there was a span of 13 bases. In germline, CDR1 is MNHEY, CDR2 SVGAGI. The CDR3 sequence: CASSYSSGDWSPLHF. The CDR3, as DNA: TGTGCCAGCAGTTACTCGAGCGGGGATTGGTCACCCCTCCACTTT.

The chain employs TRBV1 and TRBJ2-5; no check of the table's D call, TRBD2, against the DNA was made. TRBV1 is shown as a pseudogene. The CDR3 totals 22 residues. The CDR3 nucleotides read TGCACCAGCACCCCACCCTACTCACCGGGACTAGCGGGTTTGTGGCAGCAAGAGACCCAGTACTTC. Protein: CTSTPPYSPGLAGLWQQETQYF.

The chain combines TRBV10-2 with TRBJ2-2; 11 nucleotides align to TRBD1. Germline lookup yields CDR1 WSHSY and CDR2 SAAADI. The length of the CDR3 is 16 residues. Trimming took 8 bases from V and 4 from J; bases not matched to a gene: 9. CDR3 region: CASGRDRGLSTGELFF. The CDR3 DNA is TGCGCCAGCGGTCGGGACAGGGGGTTGTCCACCGGGGAGCTGTTTTTT.

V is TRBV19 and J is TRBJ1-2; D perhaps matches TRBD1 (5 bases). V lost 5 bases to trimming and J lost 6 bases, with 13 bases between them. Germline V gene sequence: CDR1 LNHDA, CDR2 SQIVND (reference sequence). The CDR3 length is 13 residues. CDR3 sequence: CASSQGEIDGYTF. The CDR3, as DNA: TGTGCCAGTAGTCAAGGGGAAATCGATGGCTACACCTTC.

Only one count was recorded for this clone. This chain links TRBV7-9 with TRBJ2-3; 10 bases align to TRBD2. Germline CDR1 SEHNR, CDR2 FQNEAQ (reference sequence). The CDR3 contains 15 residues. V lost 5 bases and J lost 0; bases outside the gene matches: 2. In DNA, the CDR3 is TGTGCCAGCAGCCCGGGACTAGCGAGCACAGATACGCAGTATTTT. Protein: CASSPGLASTDTQYF.

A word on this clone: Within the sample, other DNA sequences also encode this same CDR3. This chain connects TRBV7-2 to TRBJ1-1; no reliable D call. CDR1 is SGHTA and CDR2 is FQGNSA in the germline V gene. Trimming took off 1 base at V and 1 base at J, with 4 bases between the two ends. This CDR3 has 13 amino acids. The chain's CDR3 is CASSLGRNTEAFF. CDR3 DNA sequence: TGTGCCAGCAGCTTAGGCAGGAACACTGAAGCTTTCTTT.

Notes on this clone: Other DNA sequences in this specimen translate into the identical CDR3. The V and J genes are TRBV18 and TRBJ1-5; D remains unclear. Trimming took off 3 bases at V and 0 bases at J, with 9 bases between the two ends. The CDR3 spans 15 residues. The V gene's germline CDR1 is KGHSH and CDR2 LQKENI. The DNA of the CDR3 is TGTGCCAGCTCACCTGGAGGTTATAGCAATCAGCCCCAGCATTTT. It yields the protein CASSPGGYSNQPQHF.

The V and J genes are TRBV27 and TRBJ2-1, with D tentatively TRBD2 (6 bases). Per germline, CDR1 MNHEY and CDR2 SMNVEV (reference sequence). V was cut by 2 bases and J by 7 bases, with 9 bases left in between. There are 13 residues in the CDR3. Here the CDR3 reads CASSLGLSNEQFF. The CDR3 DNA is TGTGCCAGCAGTTTAGGACTATCAAATGAGCAGTTCTTC.

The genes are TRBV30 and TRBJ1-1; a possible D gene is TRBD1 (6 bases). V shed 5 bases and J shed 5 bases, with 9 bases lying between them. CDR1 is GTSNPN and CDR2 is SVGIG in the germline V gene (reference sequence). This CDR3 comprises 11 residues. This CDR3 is CAWDQGTEAFF. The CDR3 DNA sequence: TGTGCCTGGGATCAGGGGACTGAAGCTTTCTTT.

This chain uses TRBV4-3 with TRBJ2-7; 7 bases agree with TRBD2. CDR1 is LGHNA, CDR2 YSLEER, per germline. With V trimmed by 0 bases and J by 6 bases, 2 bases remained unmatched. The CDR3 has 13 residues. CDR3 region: CASSQDSGGEQYF. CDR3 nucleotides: TGCGCCAGCAGCCAAGACTCGGGGGGCGAGCAGTACTTC.

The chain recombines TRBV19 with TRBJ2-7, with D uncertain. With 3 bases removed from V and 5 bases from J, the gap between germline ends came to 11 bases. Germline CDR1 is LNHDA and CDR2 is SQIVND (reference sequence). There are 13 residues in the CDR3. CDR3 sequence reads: CASSMTAGDEQYF. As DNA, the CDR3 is TGTGCCAGTAGTATGACTGCCGGCGACGAGCAGTACTTC.

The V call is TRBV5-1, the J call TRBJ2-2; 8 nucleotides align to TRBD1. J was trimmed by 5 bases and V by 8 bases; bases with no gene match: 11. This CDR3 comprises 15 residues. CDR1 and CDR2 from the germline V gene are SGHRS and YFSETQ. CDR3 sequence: CARRTQGAQTGELFF. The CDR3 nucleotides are TGCGCCAGGAGGACCCAGGGGGCGCAGACCGGGGAGCTGTTTTTT.

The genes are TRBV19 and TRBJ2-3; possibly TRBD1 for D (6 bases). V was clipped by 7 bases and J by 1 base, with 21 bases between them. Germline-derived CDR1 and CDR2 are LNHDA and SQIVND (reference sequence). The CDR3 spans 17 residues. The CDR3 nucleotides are TGTGCCAGTATTCCCACACTACATGGGGGCGGCACAGATACGCAGTATTTT. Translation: CASIPTLHGGGTDTQYF.

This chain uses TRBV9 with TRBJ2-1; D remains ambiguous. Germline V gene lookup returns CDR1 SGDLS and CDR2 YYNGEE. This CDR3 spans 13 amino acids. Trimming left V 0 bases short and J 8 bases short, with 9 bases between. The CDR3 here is CASSVGLGDEQFF. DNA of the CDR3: TGTGCCAGCAGCGTAGGGCTAGGCGATGAGCAGTTCTTC.

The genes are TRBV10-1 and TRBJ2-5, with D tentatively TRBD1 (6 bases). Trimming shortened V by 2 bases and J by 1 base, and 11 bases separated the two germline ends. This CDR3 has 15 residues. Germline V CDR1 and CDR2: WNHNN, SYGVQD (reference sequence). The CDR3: CASSESQGRQETQYF. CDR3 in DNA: TGCGCCAGCAGTGAGAGCCAGGGGCGCCAAGAGACCCAGTACTTC.